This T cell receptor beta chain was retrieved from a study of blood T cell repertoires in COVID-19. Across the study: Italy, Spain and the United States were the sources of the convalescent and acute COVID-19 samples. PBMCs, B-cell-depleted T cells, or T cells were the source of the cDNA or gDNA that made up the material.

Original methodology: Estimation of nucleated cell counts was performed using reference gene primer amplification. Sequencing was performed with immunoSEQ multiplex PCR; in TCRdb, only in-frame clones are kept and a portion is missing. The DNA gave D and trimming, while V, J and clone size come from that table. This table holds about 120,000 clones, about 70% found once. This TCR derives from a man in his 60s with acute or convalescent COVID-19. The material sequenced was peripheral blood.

CDR3: CASSLGAGNTEAFF. Here the CDR3 DNA reads TGTGCCAGCAGCTTGGGGGCGGGGAACACTGAAGCTTTCTTT. V usage is TRBV5-6 and J usage is TRBJ1-1; D ambiguous. This CDR3 is 14 amino acids long. Trimming cost V 0 bases and J 1 base, with 7 bases left between them. In germline, CDR1 is SGHDT, CDR2 YYEEEE. Complete variable domain (other parts from reference TRBV5-6 and TRBJ1-1): DAGVTQSPTHLIKTRGQQVTLRCSPKSGHDTVSWYQQALGQGPQFIFQYYEEEERQRGNFPDRFSGHQFPNYSSELNVNALLLGDSALYLCASSLGAGNTEAFFGQGTRLTVV.